This TCR beta chain is drawn from a study of monozygotic twins with inflammatory bowel disease. TCRdb derives one entry per CDR3 protein from the 5' RACE reads, leaving out DNA. This table lists approximately 400,000 distinct CDR3 sequences. Germline V gene sequence: CDR1 ENHRY, CDR2 SYGVKD. CDR3 size: 14 residues. Specimen: blood. This chain uses TRBV10-3 with TRBJ2-7; with no DNA, the TCRdb D assignment of TRBD2 cannot be verified. The TCR originated in a human donor with ulcerative colitis or Crohn's disease, or a healthy co-twin of an affected twin (not recorded which). The CDR3 sequence is CAISESGKSREQYF.